A single sample is the source of the 25 T cell receptor beta chains below, sequenced in a study of blood T cell repertoires in COVID-19. Sequencing used immunoSEQ multiplex PCR; TCRdb keeps in-frame clones, though not all of them. The sample has nearly 400,000 clones, roughly 90% seen once. Sequencing used PBMCs or T cells enriched from blood (not recorded which). Every receptor here comes from a woman between 25 and 40 years old who had recovered from COVID-19.

This chain connects TRBV11-2 to TRBJ1-1; tentative D call: TRBD1 (5 bases). In germline, CDR1 is SGHAT, CDR2 FQNNGV. Trimming pared 5 bases from V and 1 base from J, leaving 14 bases between. CDR3 length: 15 amino acids. The CDR3 reads CASSRRGRTNTEAFF. The CDR3 region has the DNA TGTGCCAGCAGCCGAAGGGGCAGGACGAACACTGAAGCTTTCTTT.

The chain links TRBV5-1 to TRBJ1-2; no firm D call. V lost 0 bases, J lost 8 bases, and 14 bases lay in between. This CDR3 spans 14 amino acids. Germline CDR1 reads SGHRS; CDR2 reads YFSETQ. CDR3: CASSLELGSGGYTF. DNA of the CDR3: TGCGCCAGCAGCTTGGAACTGGGCTCAGGCGGCTACACCTTC.

V gene TRBV19 combines with J gene TRBJ2-3; 8 nucleotides align to TRBD2. This CDR3 spans 14 amino acids. Germline CDR1 LNHDA, CDR2 SQIVND (reference sequence). V was clipped by 1 base and J by 3 bases; unmatched bases: 0. In DNA, the CDR3 is TGTGCCAGTAGTATAGCGGGAGGGACAGATACGCAGTATTTT. It encodes CASSIAGGTDTQYF. Looking up the rest from reference TRBV19 and TRBJ2-3 gives the full variable domain: DGGITQSPKYLFRKEGQNVTLSCEQNLNHDAMYWYRQDPGQGLRLIYYSQIVNDFQKGDIAEGYSVSREKKESFPLTVTSAQKNPTAFYLCASSIAGGTDTQYFGPGTRLTVL.

This clone was observed a single time. The chain recombines TRBV12-5 with TRBJ1-1, with a possible D match to TRBD1 (5 bases). Germline CDR1 reads LGHNT; CDR2 reads FRNRAP. The CDR3 length is 10 residues. Trimming took 6 bases from V and 11 from J, leaving 10 bases between them. The CDR3 DNA follows: TGTGCTAGTGGCACAGGTGTGGCTTTCTTT. Its translation: CASGTGVAFF.

V and J are TRBV5-4 and TRBJ1-1; D possibly corresponds to TRBD1 (5 bases). Germline-derived CDR1 and CDR2 are SGHNT and YYREEE (reference sequence). The CDR3 totals 16 residues. V was clipped by 5 bases and J by 0 bases, with 17 bases between them. The CDR3 sequence: CASSSGGGLMNTEAFF. The CDR3 DNA reads TGTGCCAGCAGTTCCGGCGGGGGACTCATGAACACTGAAGCTTTCTTT.

This clone has just one count. This chain joins TRBV6-2 or TRBV6-3 and TRBJ1-1; 7 bases line up with TRBD1. In germline, CDR1 is MNHEY, CDR2 SVGEGT. J gave up 7 bases and V 4 bases, and 9 bases lay outside the gene matches. CDR3 size: 14 residues. The CDR3 is CASSWAGQPLEAFF. DNA for the CDR3: TGTGCCAGCAGTTGGGCGGGACAGCCGCTTGAAGCTTTCTTT.

The chain recombines TRBV6-5 with TRBJ1-5; D is perhaps TRBD1 (6 bases). CDR1 and CDR2 (germline): MNHEY, SVGAGI. The CDR3 runs to 15 residues. V dropped 7 bases and J dropped 0 bases, with 13 bases sitting between them. Written as DNA, the CDR3 is TGTGCCAGCATCGAGGGGGAGATTAGCAATCAGCCCCAGCATTTT. Amino acid sequence: CASIEGEISNQPQHF.

The chain has TRBV7-2 and TRBJ1-5, with D possibly matching TRBD1 (5 bases). The germline V gene encodes CDR1 SGHTA and CDR2 FQGNSA. The V gene lost 5 bases and the J gene lost 4 bases, with 12 bases spanning the gap. The CDR3 loop spans 14 amino acids. CDR3 loop: CASSPGGGNQPQHF. Here the CDR3 DNA reads TGTGCCAGCAGCCCCGGGGGTGGGAATCAGCCCCAGCATTTT. The full variable domain, in which reference TRBV7-2 and TRBJ1-5 provide the parts outside the CDR3, is GAGVSQSPSNKVTEKGKDVELRCDPISGHTALYWYRQSLGQGLEFLIYFQGNSAPDKSGLPSDRFSAERTGGSVSTLTIQRTQQEDSAVYLCASSPGGGNQPQHFGDGTRLSIL.

V is TRBV30 and J is TRBJ1-2, with D uncertain. Germline V lookup: CDR1 GTSNPN, CDR2 SVGIG (reference sequence). The CDR3 length is 13 residues. V was trimmed by 2 bases and J by 2 bases, leaving 9 bases between them. The CDR3 coding sequence is TGTGCCTGGAGTCAGACTGAGAACTATGGCTACACCTTC. Translating it yields CAWSQTENYGYTF.

The V gene is TRBV5-1, the J gene TRBJ1-1, with a weak D call TRBD1 (5 bases). The V and J ends lost 3 bases and 1 base respectively, with 13 bases between them. Germline V lookup: CDR1 SGHRS, CDR2 YFSETQ. The CDR3 runs to 15 residues. For the CDR3, the DNA is TGCGCCAGCAGCTCGGAGCCTCAGGGGAACACTGAAGCTTTCTTT. Translating gives CASSSEPQGNTEAFF.

This chain joins TRBV7-5 and TRBJ2-3; the DNA was not used to check the table's D call, TRBD2. TRBV7-5 corresponds to a pseudogene. This CDR3 spans 16 amino acids. This CDR3 is CARSLRTAPSTDTQYF. The CDR3 region has the DNA TGTGCCAGAAGCCTCCGGACTGCTCCTAGCACAGATACGCAGTATTTT.

J is TRBJ1-2 and V is TRBV18, with a tentative D call TRBD1 (6 bases). Germline CDR1 KGHSH, CDR2 LQKENI. V shed 3 bases and J shed 4 bases, with 18 bases lying between them. This CDR3 is built from 16 residues. CDR3 sequence reads: CASSPQVQGDAYGYTF. Here the CDR3 DNA reads TGTGCCAGCTCACCTCAGGTACAGGGCGATGCCTATGGCTACACCTTC.

V gene TRBV28 combines with J gene TRBJ1-2; D is ambiguous. Germline V gene data show CDR1 as MDHEN and CDR2 as SYDVKM. The CDR3 has 13 residues. V lost 10 bases, J lost 8 bases, and 20 bases lay in between. The CDR3 nucleotides are TGTGCCATCCGAGCGGGAGGGCCCCTGGGCTACACCTTC. Protein sequence: CAIRAGGPLGYTF.

The chain is built from TRBV28 and TRBJ2-3, with a possible D match to TRBD1 (5 bases). The CDR3 covers 13 residues. V was shortened by 2 bases and J by 8 bases, with 11 bases between the two germline ends. In germline, CDR1 is MDHEN, CDR2 SYDVKM. The CDR3 DNA reads TGTGCCAGCAGTTTAAGCAGGGTGGGTACGCAGTATTTT. It is translated as CASSLSRVGTQYF.

The rearrangement uses TRBV7-7 and TRBJ2-1; TRBD2 is a possible D gene (6 bases). Germline lookup yields CDR1 SSHAT and CDR2 FNYEAQ (reference sequence). This CDR3 contains 15 residues. Trimming cost V 1 base and J 0 bases, with 7 bases left between them. The CDR3 sequence is CASSLDGSSYNEQFF. CDR3 DNA sequence: TGTGCCAGCAGCTTAGACGGGAGCTCCTACAATGAGCAGTTCTTC.

Regarding this clone: One base away lies a much larger clone, so this may be a sequencing read error. The CDR3 nucleotides are TGTGCCAGCAGCCGGAACACTGAAGCTTTCTTT. It translates to CASSRNTEAFF. The chain couples TRBV5-4 to TRBJ1-1; D uncertain. Between the trimmed V and J ends, which lost 4 bases and 1 base, there was a span of 2 bases. The CDR3 runs 11 residues. The V gene's germline CDR1 is SGHNT and CDR2 YYREEE (reference sequence).

This clone is a singleton in its sample. This sequence joins TRBV6-4 and TRBJ2-3, with 8 bases fitting TRBD2. V lost 2 bases and J lost 4; bases outside the gene matches: 5. Germline CDR1 reads MRHNA; CDR2 reads SNTAGT. CDR3 length equals 15 residues. The CDR3 loop reads CASSDMAGGADTQYF. Written as DNA, the CDR3 is TGTGCCAGCAGTGACATGGCGGGAGGAGCAGATACGCAGTATTTT.

The rearrangement links TRBV5-5 to TRBJ1-6; no reliable D call. The CDR3 is 15 amino acids. Germline CDR1 and CDR2: SGHKS and YYEKEE (reference sequence). V was shortened by 1 base and J by 2 bases, with 7 bases between the two germline ends. The CDR3 region has the DNA TGTGCCAGCAGCTTGAATCTCCCCTATAATTCACCCCTCCACTTT. Its translation is CASSLNLPYNSPLHF.

This chain joins TRBV28 and TRBJ1-2; no definite D call. Per the germline V gene, CDR1 is MDHEN and CDR2 is SYDVKM. Trimming left V 5 bases short and J 0 bases short, with 13 bases between. CDR3 size: 15 residues. The CDR3 nucleotides read TGTGCCAGCAGTCTGAGGTCGGCATCTAACTATGGCTACACCTTC. Protein sequence: CASSLRSASNYGYTF.

V and J are TRBV15 and TRBJ1-5; D not resolved. CDR3 length: 15 amino acids. Germline values: CDR1 LNHNV, CDR2 YYDKDF (reference sequence). The V end lost 5 bases, the J end lost 3 bases, and 14 bases lay between the germline ends. CDR3 in amino acids: CATSEASSINQPQHF. CDR3 coding DNA: TGTGCCACCAGCGAGGCGTCGTCTATCAATCAGCCCCAGCATTTT.

This chain uses TRBV10-3 with TRBJ1-2, with 8 nucleotides matching TRBD1. In germline, CDR1 is ENHRY, CDR2 SYGVKD. CDR3 length equals 14 residues. With V trimmed by 10 bases and J by 7 bases, 14 bases remained unmatched. CDR3 loop: CATLGQGNAAGYTF. DNA for the CDR3: TGTGCCACCCTAGGACAGGGTAATGCCGCTGGCTACACCTTC.

The gene calls are TRBV19 and TRBJ2-7, with 13 positions matching TRBD2. There are 16 residues in the CDR3. The V gene's germline CDR1 is LNHDA and CDR2 SQIVND (reference sequence). V lost 5 bases to trimming and J lost 3 bases; unmatched junction nucleotides: 7. CDR3 nucleotides: TGTGCCAGTAGTCTCGGACTAGCGGGAGCCCACTACGAGCAGTACTTC. It is translated as CASSLGLAGAHYEQYF.

The V and J genes are TRBV5-4 and TRBJ2-1, with D maybe TRBD2 (6 bases). The CDR3 is 14 amino acids. CDR1 is SGHNT and CDR2 is YYREEE in the germline V gene (reference sequence). The V and J ends lost 4 bases and 9 bases respectively, with 17 bases between them. CDR3: CASSLSAGGVEQFF. In DNA, the CDR3 is TGTGCCAGCAGCCTCTCCGCAGGCGGGGTTGAGCAGTTCTTC. Combining the CDR3 with reference TRBV5-4 and TRBJ2-1 gives the whole variable domain ETGVTQSPTHLIKTRGQQVTLRCSSQSGHNTVSWYQQALGQGPQFIFQYYREEENGRGNFPPRFSGLQFPNYSSELNVNALELDDSALYLCASSLSAGGVEQFFGPGTRLTVL.

The gene calls are TRBV9 and TRBJ2-3, with D perhaps matching TRBD1 (5 bases). CDR3 length: 13 amino acids. Trimming cost V 5 bases and J 2 bases, with 9 bases left between them. Germline values: CDR1 SGDLS, CDR2 YYNGEE. DNA for the CDR3: TGTGCCAGCAGGGACACAGACACAGATACGCAGTATTTT. It is translated as CASRDTDTDTQYF.

This rearrangement joins TRBV5-1 to TRBJ1-1, with D hard to call. Trimming pared 1 base from V and 1 base from J, leaving 14 bases between. The CDR3 runs to 16 residues. CDR1 and CDR2 from the germline V gene are SGHRS and YFSETQ. The CDR3 reads CASSLNTLGANTEAFF. The CDR3 DNA is TGCGCCAGCAGCTTGAACACGCTCGGAGCGAACACTGAAGCTTTCTTT.